One and the same sample provided the 29 T cell receptor beta chains below, sequenced in a study of T cell clones after liver transplantation. Measured with immunoSEQ multiplex PCR; TCRdb has only the in-frame clones, and not every one. Of about 72,000 clones detected, roughly nine tenths appear once; the ten largest clones hold approximately 2.6%. Sequencing used CD4+ T cells from blood, obtained before liver transplant. The receptors here all came from a human donor who received a liver transplant.

The V gene is TRBV5-1, the J gene TRBJ2-7; TRBD2 matches at 10 bases. The CDR3 runs 17 residues. V gave up 1 base and J gave up 4 bases; unmatched junction bases: 11. The germline CDR1 and CDR2 sequences are SGHRS and YFSETQ. The CDR3 spells CASSLSSRASGSYEQYF. CDR3 coding DNA: TGCGCCAGCAGCTTGAGCAGCCGGGCTAGCGGGAGTTACGAGCAGTACTTC.

The rearrangement links TRBV7-2 to TRBJ2-1, with D perhaps TRBD2 (5 bases). The germline V gene encodes CDR1 SGHTA and CDR2 FQGNSA. The V end was cut by 0 bases, the J end by 4 bases, with 10 bases between. The CDR3 is 15 amino acids. The CDR3 spells CASSLAGVGYNEQFF. CDR3 in DNA: TGTGCCAGCAGCTTAGCGGGAGTCGGTTACAATGAGCAGTTCTTC.

The V call is TRBV28, the J call TRBJ2-1, with 8 positions matching TRBD2. The CDR3 is 15 amino acids. V trimming: 6 bases; J trimming: 5 bases; junction bases outside the gene matches: 9. Germline values: CDR1 MDHEN, CDR2 SYDVKM. The CDR3 here is CASSLTGTRNNEQFF. The CDR3 bases are TGTGCCAGCAGCTTGACCGGGACTAGAAACAATGAGCAGTTCTTC.

The rearrangement joins TRBV4-3 to TRBJ2-5; D not resolved. In germline, CDR1 is LGHNA, CDR2 YSLEER. V lost 0 bases to trimming and J lost 8 bases, with 7 bases between them. CDR3 length: 12 amino acids. CDR3 nucleotides: TGCGCCAGCAGCCAAGATCGTATCACCCAGTACTTC. Amino acid sequence: CASSQDRITQYF.

This sequence joins TRBV6-1 and TRBJ2-7; 9 bases fit TRBD1. The trim removed 7 bases at V and 1 base at J, leaving 8 bases unmatched. This CDR3 contains 15 residues. CDR1 is MNHNS and CDR2 is SASEGT in the germline V gene. The CDR3 protein is CASILQGAGSYEQYF. Written as DNA, the CDR3 is TGTGCCAGCATTTTACAGGGGGCGGGTTCCTACGAGCAGTACTTC.

In DNA, the CDR3 is TGTGCCAGCAGACCCAGCGGGGGGGCTTTCGAGCAGTACTTC. Encoded protein: CASRPSGGAFEQYF. V is TRBV6-5 and J is TRBJ2-7; the match to TRBD2 covers 10 bases. The CDR3 is 14 residues long. V was pared by 6 bases and J by 6 bases, with 8 bases of the junction left unmatched. The germline gives CDR1 MNHEY, CDR2 SVGAGI.

V usage is TRBV6-6 and J usage is TRBJ2-5; no definite D call. Per germline, CDR1 MNHNY and CDR2 SVGAGI (reference sequence). The CDR3 sequence is 12 residues long. Trimming left V 8 bases short and J 0 bases short, with 7 bases between. The CDR3 reads CASAAYQETQYF. The CDR3 region has the DNA TGTGCCAGCGCAGCGTACCAAGAGACCCAGTACTTC.

V is TRBV10-3 and J is TRBJ1-2; 8 positions agree with TRBD1. From germline, CDR1 is ENHRY and CDR2 SYGVKD. The J segment lost 2 bases and the V segment lost 6 bases, leaving 11 bases of the junction unmatched. This CDR3 comprises 16 residues. The CDR3 region is CAIRPQGAFKNYGYTF. CDR3 coding DNA: TGTGCCATCAGGCCTCAGGGGGCGTTTAAGAACTATGGCTACACCTTC.

CDR3 bases: TGTGCCAGCACCCATCGGGACAGCTACGAGCAGTACTTC. Protein product: CASTHRDSYEQYF. The chain links TRBV28 to TRBJ2-7; 7 bases agree with TRBD1. J lost 3 bases, V lost 7 bases, and 6 bases had no gene match. There are 13 residues in the CDR3. The germline V gene has CDR1 MDHEN and CDR2 SYDVKM.

The chain employs TRBV18 and TRBJ1-1, with TRBD1 identical over 7 bases. The CDR3 runs 15 residues. Germline CDR1 is KGHSH and CDR2 is LQKENI. The V segment lost 5 bases and the J segment 4 bases; nucleotides outside the gene matches: 10. The CDR3 nucleotides read TGTGCCAGCTCAGATCTCCAGGGGGGCGTCACTGAAGCTTTCTTT. It is translated as CASSDLQGGVTEAFF.

J is TRBJ1-5 and V is TRBV10-1, with 7 nucleotides matching TRBD1. V lost 6 bases, J lost 1 base, and 6 bases stayed unmatched. Germline lookup yields CDR1 WNHNN and CDR2 SYGVQD (reference sequence). This CDR3 spans 15 amino acids. CDR3 region: CASRDSGGSNQPQHF. The CDR3 DNA follows: TGCGCCAGCAGAGATTCAGGGGGGAGCAATCAGCCCCAGCATTTT.

The chain has TRBV29-1 and TRBJ2-3; the D is unclear. Trimming removed 1 base from V and 1 base from J, with 3 bases in between. Germline V lookup: CDR1 SQVTM, CDR2 ANQGSEA. The CDR3 is 12 residues long. The CDR3 here is CSVEGGTDTQYF. CDR3 DNA sequence: TGCAGCGTTGAAGGCGGCACAGATACGCAGTATTTT.

This clone was observed a handful of times. The chain uses TRBV14 and TRBJ2-1; 8 nucleotides line up with TRBD2. J was trimmed by 5 bases and V by 1 base; bases with no gene match: 7. Germline CDR1 reads SGHDN; CDR2 reads FVKESK. CDR3 length: 16 residues. CDR3 coding DNA: TGTGCCAGCAGCCAAGTCGAGCGGGAGTTCCACAATGAGCAGTTCTTC. Encoded protein: CASSQVEREFHNEQFF.

The chain couples TRBV9 to TRBJ2-5; a weak D match, TRBD2 (6 bases). Per germline, CDR1 SGDLS and CDR2 YYNGEE. The CDR3 spans 16 residues. The V end was cut by 3 bases, the J end by 5 bases, with 20 bases between. CDR3 sequence: CASSEAVGRTGETQYF. CDR3 coding DNA: TGTGCCAGCAGCGAGGCGGTGGGGAGGACGGGGGAGACCCAGTACTTC.

The V and J genes are TRBV7-9 and TRBJ2-5, with 8 bases identical to TRBD2. J was trimmed by 4 bases and V by 6 bases; bases with no gene match: 7. In germline, CDR1 is SEHNR, CDR2 FQNEAQ (reference sequence). CDR3 length equals 14 residues. The CDR3 sequence: CASRNIAGRETQYF. In nucleotides, the CDR3 is TGTGCCAGCAGAAACATAGCGGGACGAGAGACCCAGTACTTC.

The chain links TRBV6-1 to TRBJ1-2; tentatively, D is TRBD1 (6 bases). The germline gives CDR1 MNHNS, CDR2 SASEGT. Trimming removed 4 bases at V and 8 bases at J, with 17 bases between. The length of the CDR3 is 14 residues. CDR3 loop: CASSGDRPGAGYTF. The DNA of the CDR3 is TGTGCCAGCAGTGGAGACAGGCCGGGGGCGGGCTACACCTTC.

V and J are TRBV28 and TRBJ2-7; TRBD2 aligns across 13 bases. The CDR3 extends over 15 amino acids. Trimming at V came to 4 bases and at J to 7 bases, leaving 7 bases not matched to a gene. Per germline, CDR1 MDHEN and CDR2 SYDVKM. The CDR3, as DNA: TGTGCCAGCAGTTCTGGACTAGCGGGAGCCGGAGAGCAGTACTTC. Residues: CASSSGLAGAGEQYF. Drawing the rest from reference TRBV28 and TRBJ2-7, the complete variable domain is DVKVTQSSRYLVKRTGEKVFLECVQDMDHENMFWYRQDPGLGLRLIYFSYDVKMKEKGDIPEGYSVSREKKERFSLILESASTNQTSMYLCASSSGLAGAGEQYFGPGTRLTVT.

The V and J genes are TRBV19 and TRBJ2-6; D is possibly TRBD1 or TRBD2 (7 bases each). Germline V gene data show CDR1 as LNHDA and CDR2 as SQIVND (reference sequence). Trimming removed 5 bases from V and 2 bases from J, with 16 bases in between. This CDR3 spans 17 amino acids. CDR3 nucleotides: TGTGCCAGTAGTGAGCGACAGGGAGGGCCTGGGGCCAACGTCCTGACTTTC. It is translated as CASSERQGGPGANVLTF. The variable domain in full, completed from reference TRBV19 and TRBJ2-6, reads DGGITQSPKYLFRKEGQNVTLSCEQNLNHDAMYWYRQDPGQGLRLIYYSQIVNDFQKGDIAEGYSVSREKKESFPLTVTSAQKNPTAFYLCASSERQGGPGANVLTFGAGSRLTVL.

V gene TRBV11-3 combines with J gene TRBJ2-7, with D maybe TRBD2 (6 bases). Trimming removed 1 base at V and 3 bases at J, with 19 bases between. This CDR3 region has 17 residues. CDR1 is SGHNT and CDR2 is YENEEA in the germline V gene. CDR3 region: CASSLGTDTSLLYEQYF. CDR3 in DNA: TGTGCCAGCAGCTTAGGCACGGATACTAGCCTCCTCTACGAGCAGTACTTC. Using reference TRBV11-3 and TRBJ2-7 for the parts outside the CDR3, the full variable domain is EAGVVQSPRYKIIEKKQPVAFWCNPISGHNTLYWYLQNLGQGPELLIRYENEEAVDDSQLPKDRFSAERLKGVDSTLKIQPAELGDSAVYLCASSLGTDTSLLYEQYFGPGTRLTVT.

The chain is built from TRBV7-2 and TRBJ2-1; 10 nucleotides align to TRBD2. The V segment lost 10 bases and the J segment 7 bases; nucleotides outside the gene matches: 10. This CDR3 is built from 14 residues. The germline CDR1 and CDR2 sequences are SGHTA and FQGNSA. The CDR3 region is CATTPSGRINEQFF. The CDR3 DNA is TGTGCCACCACCCCTAGCGGGAGAATAAATGAGCAGTTCTTC.

The gene calls are TRBV6-1 and TRBJ2-1; weak D call: TRBD2 (5 bases). In germline, CDR1 is MNHNS, CDR2 SASEGT. This CDR3 is built from 13 residues. The V end was cut by 4 bases, the J end by 2 bases, with 6 bases between. This CDR3 reads CASSGTAYNEQFF. The CDR3 nucleotides read TGTGCCAGCAGTGGGACTGCCTACAATGAGCAGTTCTTC.

This chain uses TRBV7-8 with TRBJ2-7; TRBD2 aligns across 7 bases. CDR3 length: 13 residues. Unmatched junction bases numbered 7, after V lost 8 bases and J lost 3 bases. Looked up from germline, CDR1 is SGHVS and CDR2 is FQNEAQ. CDR3 protein: CASRTGTNYEQYF. The CDR3 DNA reads TGTGCCAGCCGGACCGGGACTAACTACGAGCAGTACTTC.

This chain connects TRBV5-1 to TRBJ2-7, with D perhaps TRBD1 (5 bases). V was shortened by 0 bases and J by 2 bases, with 9 bases between the two germline ends. Germline-derived CDR1 and CDR2 are SGHRS and YFSETQ. This CDR3 has 14 residues. The CDR3: CASSLVRGAYEQYF. In nucleotides, the CDR3 is TGCGCCAGCAGCTTGGTAAGGGGCGCCTACGAGCAGTACTTC.

The V and J genes are TRBV19 and TRBJ2-6; TRBD1 matches at 9 bases. CDR1 is LNHDA and CDR2 is SQIVND in the germline V gene (reference sequence). The CDR3 runs 16 residues. J lost 0 bases, V lost 4 bases, and 1 base had no gene match. DNA of the CDR3: TGTGCCAGTAGTAGGGACAGGGTCTCTGGGGCCAACGTCCTGACTTTC. Its protein product is CASSRDRVSGANVLTF. Full variable domain (missing parts from reference TRBV19 and TRBJ2-6): DGGITQSPKYLFRKEGQNVTLSCEQNLNHDAMYWYRQDPGQGLRLIYYSQIVNDFQKGDIAEGYSVSREKKESFPLTVTSAQKNPTAFYLCASSRDRVSGANVLTFGAGSRLTVL.

The chain combines TRBV7-3 with TRBJ2-1, with D tentatively TRBD2 (6 bases). The ends were cut back, 6 bases at V and 0 bases at J, with 12 bases in the middle. This CDR3 region has 15 residues. Germline CDR1 and CDR2: SGHTA and FQGTGA. The CDR3 DNA reads as TGTGCCAGCAGTCCGGGGGTCCCCTCCTACAATGAGCAGTTCTTC. This encodes CASSPGVPSYNEQFF.

V gene TRBV27 combines with J gene TRBJ2-7; 8 bases are a match to TRBD1. The V gene end was trimmed by 5 bases and the J gene end by 6 bases; junction bases not matched to a gene: 9. CDR1 is MNHEY, CDR2 SMNVEV, per germline (reference sequence). The CDR3 runs to 14 residues. CDR3 sequence reads: CASSTPTGASEQYF. The CDR3 bases are TGTGCCAGCAGTACCCCGACAGGGGCGAGCGAGCAGTACTTC.

The chain couples TRBV6-1 to TRBJ1-4; 9 bases agree with TRBD1. The germline V gene encodes CDR1 MNHNS and CDR2 SASEGT. With V trimmed by 6 bases and J by 8 bases, 10 bases remained unmatched. The CDR3 has 15 residues. The chain's CDR3 is CASRSGTGWMEKLFF. CDR3 DNA: TGTGCCAGCAGGTCCGGGACAGGGTGGATGGAAAAACTGTTTTTT.

This sequence joins TRBV5-1 and TRBJ1-3; 9 nucleotides agree with TRBD1. Trimming took 4 bases from V and 0 from J; bases not matched to a gene: 5. CDR1 and CDR2 (germline): SGHRS, YFSETQ. The CDR3 is made up of 16 amino acids. In DNA, the CDR3 is TGCGCCAGCAGCCCGGGACAGGGCTTCTCTGGAAACACCATATATTTT. Translation gives CASSPGQGFSGNTIYF.

V is TRBV6-5 and J is TRBJ2-7; D may be TRBD1 (5 bases). Trimming stripped 2 bases from V and 2 bases from J, with 10 bases between. This CDR3 contains 14 residues. Germline V gene sequence: CDR1 MNHEY, CDR2 SVGAGI. CDR3 loop: CASSYAFRAYEQYF. The CDR3 DNA is TGTGCCAGCAGTTACGCCTTCAGGGCCTACGAGCAGTACTTC.